The rows below give T cell receptor beta chains drawn from one sample of a study of technical replicates of blood from several donors. Here immunoSEQ multiplex PCR was the method, and the copy in TCRdb shows in-frame clones only, minus some. The table includes more than 70,000 clones, approximately 93% detected once. Sequencing was performed on T cells isolated from PBMCs. These receptors all stem from a human donor in good health. Each CDR3 is given with its conserved first and last residue. Each record gives: J gene, V gene, D gene, clone size, CDR3 protein, CDR3 DNA. The D gene is left open where the match is weak. Not all rows give a size; the values are once, few, many and, for expanded clones, a class.

>TRBJ2-3|TRBV7-9|-|-
CASLQGAGVGDTQYF
TGTGCCAGCCTGCAGGGGGCGGGAGTAGGGGATACGCAGTATTTT
>TRBJ2-1|TRBV6-5|TRBD2|-
CASRGLAGGPHEQFF
TGTGCCAGCAGAGGACTAGCGGGGGGGCCCCATGAGCAGTTCTTC
>TRBJ1-1|TRBV5-4|-|-
CASSRGSTWNTEAFF
TGTGCCAGCAGCAGAGGGAGTACCTGGAACACTGAAGCTTTCTTT
>TRBJ2-2|TRBV2|-|-
CASRGETGSTGELFF
TGTGCCAGCAGGGGGGAAACAGGGAGCACCGGGGAGCTGTTTTTT
>TRBJ1-5|TRBV29-1|-|-
CSVGREVNQPQHF
TGCAGCGTCGGCAGGGAGGTAAATCAGCCCCAGCATTTT
>TRBJ2-2|TRBV7-9|-|once
CASSPLTQGNTGELFF
TGTGCCAGCAGCCCATTAACCCAGGGGAACACCGGGGAGCTGTTTTTT
>TRBJ2-7|TRBV29-1|-|-
CSVGLRGSYEQYF
TGCAGCGTGGGACTCCGGGGGTCCTACGAGCAGTACTTC
>TRBJ2-7|TRBV28|-|-
CASSRGSYEQYF
TGTGCCAGCAGTAGGGGGTCCTACGAGCAGTACTTC
>TRBJ1-1|TRBV29-1|-|-
CSVGAYQNTEAFF
TGCAGCGTGGGGGCCTATCAGAACACTGAAGCTTTCTTT
>TRBJ2-2|TRBV10-3|TRBD2|few
CAISLAGESGELFF
TGTGCCATCTCTCTAGCGGGAGAATCCGGGGAGCTGTTTTTT
>TRBJ1-1|TRBV2|-|once
CASKFWGERTEAFF
TGTGCCAGTAAATTCTGGGGGGAGAGAACTGAAGCTTTCTTT
>TRBJ1-4|TRBV28|-|-
CASSWTVYMPNEKLFF
TGTGCCAGCAGTTGGACAGTTTATATGCCTAATGAAAAACTGTTTTTT
>TRBJ1-2|TRBV7-9|-|-
CASSLGAGPSGYTF
TGTGCCAGCAGCTTAGGGGCGGGGCCAAGTGGCTACACCTTC
>TRBJ2-1|TRBV6-6|TRBD2|-
CASNGGLAGGYNEQFF
TGTGCCAGCAACGGCGGACTAGCGGGAGGCTACAATGAGCAGTTCTTC
>TRBJ2-5|TRBV5-4|TRBD1|-
CASSSRDRGGGETQYF
TGTGCCAGCAGCAGCCGGGACAGGGGAGGAGGGGAGACCCAGTACTTC
>TRBJ2-5|TRBV18|-|-
CASSPDATTQETQYF
TGTGCCAGCTCACCAGATGCGACAACTCAAGAGACCCAGTACTTC
>TRBJ2-7|TRBV5-4|TRBD2|-
CASSLWGGSSEYF
TGTGCCAGCAGCCTGTGGGGGGGAAGTTCGGAGTACTTC
>TRBJ2-3|TRBV18|-|-
CASSPTVTTDTQYF
TGTGCCAGCTCACCAACAGTTACCACAGATACGCAGTATTTT
>TRBJ1-5|TRBV19|-|-
CASSIYTDSNQPQHF
TGTGCCAGTAGTATATATACAGATAGCAATCAGCCCCAGCATTTT
>TRBJ1-1|TRBV6-5|-|few
CASSLQVTEAFF
TGTGCCAGCAGTTTACAGGTCACTGAAGCTTTCTTT
>TRBJ2-1|TRBV4-2|-|-
CASSRQGDGDEQFF
TGTGCCAGCAGCCGTCAGGGTGATGGGGATGAGCAGTTCTTC
>TRBJ2-7|TRBV6-6|TRBD2|-
CASSYGGGTSTYEQYF
TGTGCCAGCAGTTACGGGGGTGGGACTAGTACCTACGAGCAGTACTTC
>TRBJ2-1|TRBV28|-|-
CASSLIGASSYNEQFF
TGTGCCAGCAGTTTGATAGGGGCGAGCTCCTACAATGAGCAGTTCTTC
>TRBJ1-1|TRBV27|-|few
CASSVARVAEAFF
TGTGCCAGCAGTGTCGCGAGGGTCGCTGAAGCTTTCTTT
>TRBJ1-1|TRBV5-8|-|-
CASSTGPQNTEAFF
TGTGCCAGCAGCACAGGTCCTCAGAACACTGAAGCTTTCTTT
>TRBJ2-2|TRBV10-3|-|-
CAIRAGLGELFF
TGTGCCATCAGAGCGGGCCTCGGGGAGCTGTTTTTT
>TRBJ2-1|TRBV2|-|-
CATSMYSNEQFF
TGTGCTACCAGCATGTACAGCAATGAGCAGTTCTTC
>TRBJ2-7|TRBV7-2|TRBD2|-
CASSRTSYEQYF
TGTGCCAGCAGCAGGACTAGCTACGAGCAGTACTTC
>TRBJ2-7|TRBV19|-|few
CASSIAGDSYEQYF
TGTGCCAGTAGTATAGCCGGGGACTCCTACGAGCAGTACTTC
>TRBJ2-7|TRBV5-1|TRBD1|-
CASSLLTGGEQYF
TGCGCCAGCAGCTTATTAACAGGGGGCGAGCAGTACTTC
>TRBJ2-5|TRBV5-1|-|-
CASSLEVYGAETQYF
TGCGCCAGCAGCTTGGAAGTATACGGTGCAGAGACCCAGTACTTC
>TRBJ2-2|TRBV5-1|-|-
CASSLDARSSNGELFF
TGCGCCAGCAGCTTGGACGCCAGGTCTTCTAACGGGGAGCTGTTTTTT
>TRBJ2-5|TRBV7-9|TRBD1|-
CASSWDRQGSLETQYF
TGTGCCAGCAGCTGGGATCGACAGGGTAGTTTAGAGACCCAGTACTTC
>TRBJ2-7|TRBV27|TRBD2|-
CASMAGGAHEQYF
TGTGCCAGCATGGCGGGGGGGGCCCACGAGCAGTACTTC
>TRBJ2-5|TRBV5-4|-|-
CASSAEAGTQETQYF
TGTGCCAGCAGCGCCGAAGCGGGTACTCAAGAGACCCAGTACTTC
>TRBJ2-3|TRBV2|TRBD2|-
CASRMTSGVTDTQYF
TGTGCCAGCAGGATGACTAGCGGGGTCACAGATACGCAGTATTTT
>TRBJ2-7|TRBV18|TRBD1|-
CASSQQGALGYEQYF
TGTGCCAGCTCACAACAGGGGGCGCTTGGTTACGAGCAGTACTTC
>TRBJ2-3|TRBV10-2|-|-
CASIIGGGKTDTQYF
TGCGCCAGCATAATTGGGGGGGGCAAGACAGATACGCAGTATTTT
>TRBJ1-2|TRBV6-1|TRBD1|once
CASSEAAGTGSIYGYTF
TGTGCCAGCAGTGAAGCGGCGGGGACAGGGAGTATCTATGGCTACACCTTC
>TRBJ1-2|TRBV5-6|TRBD1|-
CASSYGTEANYGYTF
TGTGCCAGCAGTTATGGGACAGAGGCTAACTATGGCTACACCTTC
>TRBJ2-2|TRBV4-1|TRBD1|-
CASSQGTVNTGELFF
TGCGCCAGCAGCCAGGGGACAGTGAACACCGGGGAGCTGTTTTTT
>TRBJ1-4|TRBV6-5|TRBD1|-
CASSNYRGSEKLFF
TGTGCCAGCAGTAACTACAGGGGAAGCGAAAAACTGTTTTTT
>TRBJ1-2|TRBV27|-|-
CASSSTWTAPYGYTF
TGTGCCAGCAGTTCAACCTGGACAGCTCCCTATGGCTACACCTTC
>TRBJ1-3|TRBV11-2|TRBD1|-
CASSLVATGGVNTIYF
TGTGCCAGCAGCTTAGTGGCTACAGGGGGGGTGAACACCATATATTTT
>TRBJ2-7|TRBV10-1|TRBD2|-
CASSESGLAGFEQYF
TGCGCCAGCAGTGAGTCGGGACTAGCGGGTTTCGAGCAGTACTTC